The 22 T cell receptor beta chains given below trace back to one sample, sequenced in a study of blood T cell repertoires in COVID-19. This table comes from immunoSEQ multiplex PCR, and its TCRdb copy is limited to in-frame clones, with some not included. The table lists about 160,000 clones, 70% to 90% of them singletons. The material sequenced was PBMCs or T cells enriched from blood (not recorded which). These receptors were collected from a woman aged 50 to 60 who had recovered from COVID-19.

The chain links TRBV30 to TRBJ1-2; D gene uncertain. The CDR3 contains 10 residues. Germline V gives CDR1 GTSNPN, CDR2 SVGIG (reference sequence). The ends were cut back, 2 bases at V and 7 bases at J, with 5 bases in the middle. As DNA, the CDR3 is TGTGCCTGGAGTACTAGTGGCTACACCTTC. Encoded protein: CAWSTSGYTF.

The chain combines TRBV12-3 or TRBV12-4 with TRBJ2-5, with no clear D. Trimming took 2 bases from V and 4 from J, leaving 8 bases between them. The length of the CDR3 is 13 residues. For the CDR3, the DNA is TGTGCCAGCAGTTTAAGTGGCACAGAGACCCAGTACTTC. Amino acid sequence: CASSLSGTETQYF.

The V gene is TRBV18, the J gene TRBJ2-7; D not resolved. This CDR3 is 14 amino acids long. Trimming took 2 bases from V and 5 from J, leaving 13 bases between them. From germline, CDR1 is KGHSH and CDR2 LQKENI. CDR3 bases: TGTGCCAGCTCACCAGGTGCAGGTCCCCACGAGCAGTACTTC. Translated: CASSPGAGPHEQYF.

This chain joins TRBV7-6 and TRBJ1-5; 8 bases are a match to TRBD1. J was trimmed by 6 bases and V by 1 base; bases with no gene match: 5. Per germline, CDR1 SGHVS and CDR2 FNYEAQ. This CDR3 has 15 residues. For the CDR3, the DNA is TGTGCCAGCAGCTTAGGTCTGGGACAGGTTCAGCCCCAGCATTTT. It is translated as CASSLGLGQVQPQHF.

The J gene is TRBJ1-1, the V gene TRBV28, with D perhaps TRBD1 (6 bases). CDR1 is MDHEN, CDR2 SYDVKM, per germline. CDR3 length equals 16 residues. V was pared by 7 bases and J by 0 bases, with 18 bases between. The DNA for the CDR3 is TGTGCCAGCACACCCGGACAGCTTCTTATGAACACTGAAGCTTTCTTT. Its protein is CASTPGQLLMNTEAFF.

The chain has TRBV7-9 and TRBJ2-1; D unresolved. CDR1 and CDR2 from the germline V gene are SEHNR and FQNEAQ (reference sequence). V lost 2 bases and J lost 6, with 2 bases in between. This CDR3 is 11 amino acids long. The CDR3 DNA sequence: TGTGCCAGCAGCTTACTCAATGAGCAGTTCTTC. This encodes CASSLLNEQFF.

This clone has a single count. The chain has TRBV11-3 and TRBJ2-3; possible D gene TRBD1, 6 bases. Trimming shortened V by 5 bases and J by 2 bases, and 8 bases separated the two germline ends. Germline-derived CDR1 and CDR2 are SGHNT and YENEEA. CDR3 length: 13 amino acids. The DNA of the CDR3 is TGTGCCAGCAGCCGGACAGACACAGATACGCAGTATTTT. Protein product: CASSRTDTDTQYF. Full variable domain (missing parts from reference TRBV11-3 and TRBJ2-3): EAGVVQSPRYKIIEKKQPVAFWCNPISGHNTLYWYLQNLGQGPELLIRYENEEAVDDSQLPKDRFSAERLKGVDSTLKIQPAELGDSAVYLCASSRTDTDTQYFGPGTRLTVL.

This clone has just a few counts. The chain has TRBV10-3 and TRBJ1-2; D not certain. With 3 bases removed from V and 7 bases from J, the gap between germline ends came to 15 bases. Germline loops: CDR1 ENHRY, CDR2 SYGVKD. The length of the CDR3 is 14 residues. CDR3 sequence reads: CAISDKPQASGYTF. The CDR3 nucleotides are TGTGCCATCAGTGACAAGCCCCAGGCGTCTGGCTACACCTTC.

This clone was counted only a few times. The genes are TRBV10-2 and TRBJ1-5; unclear D gene. CDR1 is WSHSY and CDR2 is SAAADI in the germline V gene. Trimming cost V 7 bases and J 5 bases, with 12 bases left between them. The CDR3 is 13 amino acids. CDR3 region: CASKAGSHQPQHF. CDR3 sequence (DNA): TGCGCCAGCAAGGCCGGGTCCCATCAGCCCCAGCATTTT.

The rearrangement uses TRBV20-1 and TRBJ2-1; 8 positions agree with TRBD2. The CDR3 has 14 residues. V was clipped by 5 bases and J by 1 base; unmatched bases: 4. The germline V gene encodes CDR1 DFQATT and CDR2 SNEGSKA (reference sequence). CDR3 in amino acids: CSAGAGGSYNEQFF. In nucleotides, the CDR3 is TGCAGTGCTGGTGCGGGGGGATCCTACAATGAGCAGTTCTTC.

V gene TRBV19 combines with J gene TRBJ1-1; the D gene is possibly TRBD1 (6 bases). The CDR3 has 12 residues. V lost 6 bases and J lost 7, with 12 bases in between. CDR1 is LNHDA, CDR2 SQIVND, per germline (reference sequence). CDR3 sequence: CASRWGQGEAFF. The CDR3 DNA sequence: TGTGCCAGTAGGTGGGGGCAGGGTGAAGCTTTCTTT.

The gene calls are TRBV19 and TRBJ2-7; 9 positions agree with TRBD1. The CDR3 is 12 amino acids. Trimming cost V 6 bases and J 6 bases; bases outside gene matches: 3. Germline values: CDR1 LNHDA, CDR2 SQIVND (reference sequence). The CDR3 coding sequence is TGTGCCAGTAGCGACAGGGGGGTCGAGCAGTACTTC. This translates into CASSDRGVEQYF.

This clone was observed many times. The rearrangement links TRBV6-1 to TRBJ2-1; TRBD2 matches 9 bases. This CDR3 comprises 15 residues. With 3 bases clipped from V and 6 bases from J, the junction kept 6 bases outside the gene matches. Looked up from germline, CDR1 is MNHNS and CDR2 is SASEGT. The CDR3 DNA reads as TGTGCCAGCAGTGACATCAGCGGGGGGATCAATGAGCAGTTCTTC. It translates to CASSDISGGINEQFF.

The CDR3 DNA follows: TGTGCCAGCAGCGACCGGCCGGGACAGGGGAGCGAGCAGTACTTC. This encodes CASSDRPGQGSEQYF. This chain uses TRBV7-2 with TRBJ2-7, with 10 bases aligning to TRBD1. With V trimmed by 5 bases and J by 6 bases, 10 bases remained unmatched. This CDR3 region has 15 residues. Looked up from germline, CDR1 is SGHTA and CDR2 is FQGNSA.

The V call is TRBV19, the J call TRBJ2-1, with D maybe TRBD2 (6 bases). CDR1 and CDR2 from the germline V gene are LNHDA and SQIVND (reference sequence). The CDR3 is made up of 16 amino acids. V was shortened by 3 bases and J by 0 bases, with 12 bases between the two germline ends. The chain's CDR3 is CASSIGRPLSYNEQFF. For the CDR3, the DNA is TGTGCCAGTAGTATTGGGAGGCCTCTCTCCTACAATGAGCAGTTCTTC.

CDR3 nucleotide sequence: TGTGCCAGCGACTCGGCTCCCAGCTCCTACGAGCAGTACTTC. Translated: CASDSAPSSYEQYF. The chain combines TRBV7-9 with TRBJ2-7; no firm D call. In germline, CDR1 is SEHNR, CDR2 FQNEAQ (reference sequence). The CDR3 runs to 14 residues. V lost 8 bases and J lost 0, with 14 bases in between. The complete variable domain, with remaining parts taken from reference TRBV7-9 and TRBJ2-7, reads DTGVSQNPRHKITKRGQNVTFRCDPISEHNRLYWYRQTLGQGPEFLTYFQNEAQLEKSRLLSDRFSAERPKGSFSTLEIQRTEQGDSAMYLCASDSAPSSYEQYFGPGTRLTVT.

This chain connects TRBV5-6 to TRBJ1-5; 9 bases map to TRBD1. This CDR3 is built from 15 residues. The germline V gene encodes CDR1 SGHDT and CDR2 YYEEEE. J gave up 6 bases and V 4 bases, and 8 bases lay outside the gene matches. CDR3 sequence (DNA): TGTGCCAGCAGCAGGGGACAGGGAAACGGTCAGCCCCAGCATTTT. Its translation: CASSRGQGNGQPQHF.

The CDR3 spells CASTDRSSYEQYF. CDR3 nucleotides: TGTGCCAGCACGGACAGGAGCTCCTACGAGCAGTACTTC. The chain combines TRBV27 with TRBJ2-7; 7 bases map to TRBD1. Per the germline V gene, CDR1 is MNHEY and CDR2 is SMNVEV (reference sequence). J gave up 0 bases and V 7 bases, and 3 bases lay outside the gene matches. The CDR3 has 13 amino acids.

This chain connects TRBV4-1 to TRBJ2-5; the D gene is possibly TRBD2 (6 bases). The CDR3 runs 17 residues. Germline V CDR1 and CDR2: MGHRA, YSYEKL. V lost 4 bases to trimming and J lost 0 bases, with 18 bases between them. Written as DNA, the CDR3 is TGCGCCAGCAGCCCCCGATACCCTCAGCGGGACCAAGAGACCCAGTACTTC. As protein: CASSPRYPQRDQETQYF.

This chain joins TRBV19 and TRBJ1-2, with 7 bases fitting TRBD1. V lost 5 bases and J lost 5; bases outside the gene matches: 8. This CDR3 contains 14 residues. The germline CDR1 and CDR2 sequences are LNHDA and SQIVND (reference sequence). The CDR3 DNA sequence: TGTGCCAGTAGTCTGGACAGGTTTCTTTATGGCTACACCTTC. It codes for CASSLDRFLYGYTF.

The chain combines TRBV6-1 with TRBJ1-2; the match to TRBD1 covers 7 bases. Germline assignment: CDR1 MNHNS and CDR2 SASEGT. Germline trimming cut 1 base from V and 8 bases from J; bases unmatched to any gene: 10. The CDR3 has 15 residues. The CDR3 DNA reads as TGTGCCAGCAGTGAAGTCCGGGCAGGGGGGTACGGCTACACCTTC. It specifies CASSEVRAGGYGYTF.

J is TRBJ1-1 and V is TRBV5-4, with a weak D call TRBD1 (6 bases). The CDR3 is 13 amino acids. V lost 4 bases and J 4 bases, leaving 11 bases between the germline ends. Per the germline V gene, CDR1 is SGHNT and CDR2 is YYREEE (reference sequence). CDR3 protein: CASSPQGGTEAFF. The DNA of the CDR3 is TGTGCCAGCAGCCCCCAAGGGGGCACTGAAGCTTTCTTT.